Shown below are 26 T cell receptor beta chains from a single sample sequenced in a study of early T cells in non-severe SARS-CoV-2 infection. TCRdb re-called the 5' RACE reads with MiXCR, one entry per CDR3 protein. The profile shows under 70,000 distinct CDR3 sequences, approximately 10% of them singletons. Sequences were obtained from whole blood. The receptors shown here come from an adult who was a healthcare worker with PCR-confirmed SARS-CoV-2 infection or an uninfected control (not recorded which).

This clonotype came up many times. The chain employs TRBV6-5 and TRBJ1-6; D unclear. V was cut by 5 bases and J by 9 bases, with 11 bases left in between. Germline CDR1 MNHEY, CDR2 SVGAGI. This CDR3 comprises 13 residues. The CDR3 bases are TGTGCCAGCAGTCCGTGGACGGGTTCACCCCTCCACTTT. Translating gives CASSPWTGSPLHF.

The V call is TRBV27, the J call TRBJ2-1; D remains unclear. The CDR3 totals 15 residues. The germline V and J ends were trimmed by 2 bases and 0 bases, with 8 bases remaining between them. The germline CDR1 and CDR2 sequences are MNHEY and SMNVEV (reference sequence). The DNA of the CDR3 is TGTGCCAGCAGTTTACGGGCGAGCTCCTACAATGAGCAGTTCTTC. Translating gives CASSLRASSYNEQFF.

The gene calls are TRBV12-3 or TRBV12-4 and TRBJ2-7, with D unclear. V lost 7 bases, J lost 1 base, and 5 bases lay in between. This CDR3 comprises 11 residues. DNA of the CDR3: TGTGCCAGCACCCCTTCCTACGAGCAGTACTTC. Its translation: CASTPSYEQYF.

The genes are TRBV29-1 and TRBJ1-1, with no clear D. The V and J ends lost 6 bases and 3 bases respectively, with 8 bases between them. The CDR3 runs 11 residues. Germline CDR1 and CDR2: SQVTM and ANQGSEA. CDR3 sequence (DNA): TGCAGCGTGGACGGATACACTGAAGCTTTCTTT. Its protein product is CSVDGYTEAFF.

This clonotype was seen at least ten times. The chain couples TRBV24-1 to TRBJ2-1; TRBD2 is a possible D gene (6 bases). The CDR3 runs 16 residues. The V gene's germline CDR1 is KGHDR and CDR2 SFDVKD. Trimming left V 4 bases short and J 3 bases short, with 15 bases between. CDR3 nucleotide sequence: TGTGCCACCAGTGACTCGGCTAGCGTCTACTACAATGAGCAGTTCTTC. As protein: CATSDSASVYYNEQFF.

The rearrangement uses TRBV20-1 and TRBJ2-1, with D possibly being TRBD1 (6 bases). The CDR3 is made up of 14 amino acids. From germline, CDR1 is DFQATT and CDR2 SNEGSKA (reference sequence). Trimming stripped 4 bases from V and 2 bases from J, with 12 bases between. For the CDR3, the DNA is TGCAGTGCTACCCCGACAGGCCCCTACAATGAGCAGTTCTTC. Amino acid sequence: CSATPTGPYNEQFF.

This chain uses TRBV6-5 with TRBJ2-5; possibly TRBD2 for D (5 bases). There are 15 residues in the CDR3. Germline V gene sequence: CDR1 MNHEY, CDR2 SVGAGI. Deletions cut 1 base from V and 5 bases from J, with 14 bases between. CDR3 residues: CASSYFRQPGETQYF. In DNA, the CDR3 is TGTGCCAGCAGTTACTTCCGCCAGCCGGGGGAGACCCAGTACTTC.

Many counts were recorded for this clonotype. The chain couples TRBV20-1 to TRBJ2-5; D gene uncertain. This CDR3 comprises 11 residues. V was trimmed by 5 bases and J by 5 bases, leaving 9 bases between them. Germline CDR1 reads DFQATT; CDR2 reads SNEGSKA (reference sequence). CDR3 region: CSAHLLETQYF. In DNA, the CDR3 is TGCAGTGCTCACCTTTTGGAGACCCAGTACTTC.

This chain links TRBV6-6 with TRBJ1-1, with D possibly being TRBD1 (6 bases). Germline CDR1 MNHNY, CDR2 SVGAGI (reference sequence). V dropped 5 bases and J dropped 3 bases, with 16 bases sitting between them. CDR3 size: 15 residues. CDR3 loop: CASSPQSYRDTEAFF. Written as DNA, the CDR3 is TGTGCCAGCAGTCCCCAGAGTTACAGGGACACTGAAGCTTTCTTT.

The chain links TRBV7-8 to TRBJ2-7; D unresolved. Germline V gene data show CDR1 as SGHVS and CDR2 as FQNEAQ. V was trimmed by 4 bases and J by 6 bases, leaving 10 bases between them. This CDR3 region has 12 residues. The CDR3 DNA reads as TGTGCCAGCAGCTCGGTCTGGGGCGAGCAGTACTTC. Amino acids: CASSSVWGEQYF.

The table lists this clonotype with many counts. This chain uses TRBV6-4 with TRBJ2-3; TRBD2 matches at 8 bases. The CDR3 is 14 residues long. The V gene's germline CDR1 is MRHNA and CDR2 SNTAGT. Germline trimming cut 3 bases from V and 1 base from J; bases unmatched to any gene: 0. CDR3 bases: TGTGCCAGCAGTGAGCGGGGGGGCACAGATACGCAGTATTTT. This codes for CASSERGGTDTQYF.

This clonotype showed up many times. This chain connects TRBV20-1 to TRBJ2-3; the match to TRBD2 covers 7 bases. Per the germline V gene, CDR1 is DFQATT and CDR2 is SNEGSKA (reference sequence). V trimming: 5 bases; J trimming: 5 bases; junction bases outside the gene matches: 10. The CDR3 is 14 residues long. In nucleotides, the CDR3 is TGCAGTGCTGGAGGGCGGGAGTTGGTAGATACGCAGTATTTT. Translating it yields CSAGGRELVDTQYF.

The table lists this clonotype with many counts. The chain carries TRBV2 and TRBJ1-5, with TRBD1 as a possible D gene (5 bases). This CDR3 comprises 13 residues. V was shortened by 11 bases and J by 7 bases, with 18 bases between the two germline ends. Germline V gene sequence: CDR1 SNHLY, CDR2 FYNNEI. CDR3 region: CASEAGQGQPQHF. As DNA, the CDR3 is TGTGCCTCCGAGGCGGGGCAAGGGCAGCCCCAGCATTTT.

The rearrangement joins TRBV3-1 to TRBJ2-3; D may be TRBD2 (6 bases). Germline V gives CDR1 LGHDT, CDR2 YNNKEL (reference sequence). The V end lost 2 bases, the J end lost 4 bases, and 10 bases lay between the germline ends. The CDR3 is made up of 14 amino acids. CDR3: CASSQWGVADTQYF. The CDR3 DNA follows: TGTGCCAGCAGCCAATGGGGGGTCGCAGATACGCAGTATTTT.

This clonotype was seen more than once but under ten times. This rearrangement joins TRBV29-1 to TRBJ2-1; D perhaps matches TRBD2 (5 bases). Deletions cut 4 bases from V and 10 bases from J, with 14 bases between. The germline CDR1 and CDR2 sequences are SQVTM and ANQGSEA. The CDR3 runs 12 residues. In DNA form, the CDR3 reads TGCAGCGTTGGCCCCCAGCGGCAGGAGCAGTTCTTC. It specifies CSVGPQRQEQFF.

This clonotype was recorded a few times. This rearrangement joins TRBV21-1 to TRBJ2-2. TRBV21-1 represents a pseudogene. CDR3 length: 17 residues. The CDR3 DNA sequence: TGTGCCAGCAGCAACGACCGCATTACCTCGAACACCGGGGAGCTGTTTTTT. Residues: CASSNDRITSNTGELFF.

This clonotype was observed at least ten times. Mismatch with germline at one junction end may stem from a read error. CDR3 protein: CSARDRLSETQYF. CDR3 nucleotide sequence: TGCAGTGCAAGAGACAGGTTATCAGAGACCCAGTACTTC. V and J are TRBV20-1 and TRBJ2-5; D possibly corresponds to TRBD1 (6 bases). The CDR3 totals 13 residues. Germline V gene sequence: CDR1 DFQATT, CDR2 SNEGSKA (reference sequence).

This clonotype was picked up many times. This chain connects TRBV29-1 to TRBJ1-2, with D maybe TRBD1 (5 bases). This CDR3 is 13 amino acids long. Trimming removed 6 bases from V and 3 bases from J, with 14 bases in between. Germline lookup yields CDR1 SQVTM and CDR2 ANQGSEA. This chain's CDR3 is CSVSRESDYGYTF. DNA for the CDR3: TGCAGCGTGTCCAGGGAGTCTGACTATGGCTACACCTTC. The complete variable domain, with remaining parts taken from reference TRBV29-1 and TRBJ1-2, reads SAVISQKPSRDICQRGTSLTIQCQVDSQVTMMFWYRQQPGQSLTLIATANQGSEATYESGFVIDKFPISRPNLTFSTLTVSNMSPEDSSIYLCSVSRESDYGYTFGSGTRLTVV.

Many counts were recorded for this clonotype. The V and J genes are TRBV15 and TRBJ2-7; D is uncertain. The germline CDR1 and CDR2 sequences are LNHNV and YYDKDF (reference sequence). CDR3 length: 13 amino acids. The V gene lost 2 bases and the J gene lost 0 bases, with 5 bases spanning the gap. The CDR3 sequence: CATSRKNSYEQYF. CDR3 sequence (DNA): TGTGCCACCAGCAGAAAAAACTCCTACGAGCAGTACTTC.

This clonotype was seen at least ten times. This chain links TRBV5-4 with TRBJ1-6; 8 nucleotides match TRBD1. This CDR3 region has 15 residues. Trimming at V came to 4 bases and at J to 8 bases, leaving 8 bases not matched to a gene. CDR1 and CDR2 from the germline V gene are SGHNT and YYREEE (reference sequence). The CDR3 DNA is TGTGCCAGCAGCGCCCGACAGGGGCTTGATTCACCCCTCCACTTT. The encoded protein is CASSARQGLDSPLHF.

The chain's CDR3 is CASSLLPGTGGIRSTEAFF. The CDR3 DNA reads as TGTGCCAGCAGCTTGCTACCCGGGACAGGGGGCATTCGGAGCACTGAAGCTTTCTTT. The genes are TRBV13 and TRBJ1-1; 12 bases agree with TRBD1. This CDR3 region has 19 residues. The germline V gene encodes CDR1 PRHDT and CDR2 FYEKMQ (reference sequence). After removal of 3 bases from V and 4 bases from J, the junction contained 15 bases not matched to a gene.

Concerning this clonotype itself: A much larger clonotype is one base distant, so this may be a read error. The chain carries TRBV7-9 and TRBJ2-3; possible D gene TRBD1, 6 bases. Germline V gives CDR1 SEHNR, CDR2 FQNEAQ (reference sequence). Trimming cost V 5 bases and J 2 bases, with 14 bases left between them. This CDR3 is built from 15 residues. The CDR3 protein is CASSRWDTHTDTQYF. Written as DNA, the CDR3 is TGTGCCAGCAGCCGCTGGGACACACACACAGATACGCAGTATTTT.

This clonotype was detected ten times or more. The chain couples TRBV10-3 to TRBJ2-7, with 9 bases fitting TRBD1. V dropped 6 bases and J dropped 1; count of bases not matched to a gene: 7. This CDR3 is built from 15 residues. Per germline, CDR1 ENHRY and CDR2 SYGVKD. In nucleotides, the CDR3 is TGTGCCATCAGCCTTACAGGGGGCAGGTCCTACGAGCAGTACTTC. It specifies CAISLTGGRSYEQYF.

This clonotype was recorded many times. The chain carries TRBV3-1 and TRBJ2-3, with D possibly being TRBD2 (6 bases). CDR1 is LGHDT and CDR2 is YNNKEL in the germline V gene (reference sequence). V was clipped by 6 bases and J by 1 base, with 11 bases between them. The CDR3 is 14 residues long. CDR3 nucleotide sequence: TGTGCCAGCAGTAAGACTAGTGGCACAGATACGCAGTATTTT. Encoded protein: CASSKTSGTDTQYF.

This clonotype was picked up many times. The V gene is TRBV25-1, the J gene TRBJ1-5, with 7 bases identical to TRBD1. With 5 bases clipped from V and 1 base from J, the junction kept 5 bases outside the gene matches. CDR3 length equals 15 residues. Looked up from germline, CDR1 is MGHDK and CDR2 is SYGVNS. For the CDR3, the DNA is TGTGCCAGCAGTCCCCAGGGACAGAGCAATCAGCCCCAGCATTTT. Protein sequence: CASSPQGQSNQPQHF.

This clonotype was seen ten or more times. CDR3 protein: CASSHRGLAGGRQETQYF. In DNA form, the CDR3 reads TGTGCCAGCAGCCACCGTGGACTAGCGGGAGGCCGACAAGAGACCCAGTACTTC. This chain connects TRBV11-3 to TRBJ2-5; 14 nucleotides align to TRBD2. Looked up from germline, CDR1 is SGHNT and CDR2 is YENEEA. After removal of 5 bases from V and 2 bases from J, the junction contained 10 bases not matched to a gene. CDR3 length equals 18 residues.